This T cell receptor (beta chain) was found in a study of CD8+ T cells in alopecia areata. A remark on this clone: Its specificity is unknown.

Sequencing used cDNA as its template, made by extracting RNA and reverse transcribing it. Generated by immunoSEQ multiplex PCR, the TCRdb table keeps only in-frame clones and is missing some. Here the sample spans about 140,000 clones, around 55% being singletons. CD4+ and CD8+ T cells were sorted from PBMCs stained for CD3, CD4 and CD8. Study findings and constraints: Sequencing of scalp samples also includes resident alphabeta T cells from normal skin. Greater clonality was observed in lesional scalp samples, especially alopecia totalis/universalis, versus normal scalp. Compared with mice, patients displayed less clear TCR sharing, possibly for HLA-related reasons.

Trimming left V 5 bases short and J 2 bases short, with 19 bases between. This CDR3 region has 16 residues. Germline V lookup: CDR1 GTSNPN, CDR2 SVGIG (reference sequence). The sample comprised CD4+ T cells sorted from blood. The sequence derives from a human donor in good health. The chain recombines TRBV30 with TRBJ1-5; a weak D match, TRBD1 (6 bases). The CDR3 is CAWGDPTGAGNQPQHF. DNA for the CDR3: TGTGCCTGGGGAGATCCCACGGGGGCTGGCAATCAGCCCCAGCATTTT.